These 8 T cell receptor beta chains were sequenced from one sample in a study of human thymus T cells (TCRdb year 2020). Library prep was done by the immunoSEQ multiplex PCR assay. Not all clones reach the TCRdb copy of this immuneACCESS table, which keeps in-frame sequences only. Checked studies attribute under half of the gap to unresolved V genes and leave the rest unexplained. For this sample the table gives tens of thousands of clones, of which approximately 95% were detected only once. In total, the top ten clones hold more than 0.1% of the sample. The specimen was blood. These TCRs come from a boy under three years old with a congenital heart defect but otherwise immunologically healthy.

This clone was seen once. The CDR3, as DNA: TGTGCCAGCAGTTACGGGCATTCACCCCTCCACTTT. Translation gives CASSYGHSPLHF. The chain carries TRBV6-5 and TRBJ1-6; D is unresolved. This CDR3 spans 12 amino acids. Trimming took off 2 bases at V and 8 bases at J, with 4 bases between the two ends. The germline CDR1 and CDR2 sequences are MNHEY and SVGAGI.

The CDR3 nucleotides are TGTGCCAGCAACATAGGATGGCTAGCGGGGGTGGAGACCCAGTACTTC. Its translation is CASNIGWLAGVETQYF. J is TRBJ2-5 and V is TRBV7-2, with 10 bases lining up with TRBD2. Germline V gene sequence: CDR1 SGHTA, CDR2 FQGNSA. Trimming cost V 7 bases and J 5 bases; bases outside gene matches: 13. This CDR3 has 16 residues.

V gene TRBV4-2 combines with J gene TRBJ2-4; no reliable D call. The CDR3 runs to 15 residues. In germline, CDR1 is LGHNA, CDR2 YNFKEQ. V gave up 4 bases and J gave up 0 bases, with 10 bases separating them. The CDR3 bases are TGTGCCAGCAGCCGGAACGTTTTAGCCAAAAACATTCAGTACTTC. Protein product: CASSRNVLAKNIQYF.

The chain uses TRBV30 and TRBJ1-2; 7 bases match TRBD1. The V gene's germline CDR1 is GTSNPN and CDR2 SVGIG (reference sequence). The trim removed 0 bases at V and 3 bases at J, leaving 10 bases unmatched. CDR3 length equals 16 residues. CDR3 region: CAWSVLQGLPHYGYTF. CDR3 DNA sequence: TGTGCCTGGAGTGTATTACAGGGGCTTCCGCACTATGGCTACACCTTC.

This sequence joins TRBV7-9 and TRBJ1-4; D may be TRBD1 (5 bases). Germline V CDR1 and CDR2: SEHNR, FQNEAQ (reference sequence). Between the trimmed V and J ends, which lost 4 bases and 0 bases, there was a span of 18 bases. This CDR3 comprises 18 residues. CDR3 protein: CASSSPGRGKATNEKLFF. In DNA, the CDR3 is TGTGCCAGCAGCTCCCCTGGGAGGGGAAAGGCAACTAATGAAAAACTGTTTTTT.

V gene TRBV6-6 combines with J gene TRBJ1-5; 7 bases are shared with TRBD1. Germline V gives CDR1 MNHNY, CDR2 SVGAGI (reference sequence). The CDR3 has 13 amino acids. V shed 4 bases, J shed 5 bases, and the junction held 2 bases outside the gene matches. In DNA, the CDR3 is TGTGCCAGCAGTTTGCAGGGGGATCAGCCCCAGCATTTT. Translating it yields CASSLQGDQPQHF.

In its sample, this clone was seen a few times. The V gene is TRBV28, the J gene TRBJ1-1; weak D call: TRBD1 (5 bases). Per the germline V gene, CDR1 is MDHEN and CDR2 is SYDVKM. CDR3 length equals 12 residues. V lost 2 bases to trimming and J lost 4 bases, with 5 bases between them. In DNA, the CDR3 is TGTGCCAGCAGTTTACAGGGCACTGAAGCTTTCTTT. Its protein is CASSLQGTEAFF.

This chain joins TRBV7-6 and TRBJ2-1, with 12 nucleotides matching TRBD2. Germline V gene lookup returns CDR1 SGHVS and CDR2 FNYEAQ. The CDR3 is 16 amino acids. The V gene end was trimmed by 4 bases and the J gene end by 5 bases; junction bases not matched to a gene: 6. The CDR3: CASSSRTSGVNNEQFF. The CDR3 nucleotides read TGTGCCAGCAGCTCTAGGACTAGCGGGGTCAACAATGAGCAGTTCTTC.